This T cell receptor beta chain was sequenced in a study of T cells in Graves' hyperthyroidism and ophthalmopathy. Study as a whole: Before any treatment, at initial diagnosis, peripheral blood was collected.

TCR beta CDR3 regions were amplified from RNA transcripts. A set of HTBI primers served as the primers for a first-round RT-PCR of the TCR CDR3. From the multiplex PCR reads, TCRdb called clonotypes with MiXCR, one entry per CDR3 protein. The sample consists of about 640,000 distinct CDR3 sequences, less than 25% of them appearing once. At least 3 on the Clinical Activity Score was recorded for ophthalmopathy patients, who also had NOSPECS grade at least 4 and duration under 3 months. Uncontrolled infection, other autoimmune disease, pregnancy or lactation led to exclusion. The authors took PBMCs from 8.5 to 10 ml fresh peripheral blood. Trimming left V 7 bases short and J 5 bases short, with 14 bases between. The CDR3 has 13 amino acids. The germline CDR1 and CDR2 sequences are MNHEY and SMNVEV (reference sequence). The table lists this clonotype with a few counts.

The TCR sequence derives from a man aged 25-45 years with Graves' ophthalmopathy. V is TRBV27 and J is TRBJ1-2; D is perhaps TRBD1 (5 bases). The sample comprised blood. DNA for the CDR3: TGTGCCAGCATCAGGGTAATCGATTATGGCTACACCTTC. It translates to CASIRVIDYGYTF.